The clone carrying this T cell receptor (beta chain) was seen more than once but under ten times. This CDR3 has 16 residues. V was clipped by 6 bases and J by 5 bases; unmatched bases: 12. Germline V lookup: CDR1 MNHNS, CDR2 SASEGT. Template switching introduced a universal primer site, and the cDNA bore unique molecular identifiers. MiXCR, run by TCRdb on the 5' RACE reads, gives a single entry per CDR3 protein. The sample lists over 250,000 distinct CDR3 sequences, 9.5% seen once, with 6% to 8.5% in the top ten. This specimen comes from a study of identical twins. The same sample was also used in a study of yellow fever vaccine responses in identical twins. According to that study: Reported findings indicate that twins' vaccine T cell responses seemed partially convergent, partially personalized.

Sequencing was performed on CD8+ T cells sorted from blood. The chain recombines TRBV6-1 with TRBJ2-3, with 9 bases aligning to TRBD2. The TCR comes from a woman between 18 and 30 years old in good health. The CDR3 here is CASSLSIAGALDTQYF. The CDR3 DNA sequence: TGTGCCAGCAGCCTATCAATAGCGGGAGCATTAGATACGCAGTATTTT.